This T cell receptor (beta chain) was observed in a study of T cell repertoires in cytomegalovirus infection. Germline V gene data show CDR1 as SGHNT and CDR2 as YENEEA. The CDR3 has 18 residues. The V gene end was trimmed by 2 bases and the J gene end by 3 bases; junction bases not matched to a gene: 6. This clonotype was seen a few times. Its antigen is not known. One entry per CDR3 protein, called by TCRdb with MiXCR from the reads. The table lists roughly 280,000 distinct CDR3 sequences, around 20% of them singletons. Study conclusions and caveats: CMV-specific TCR beta clonotypes restricted by HLA-C were the ones dominating the ex vivo response.

The source is a human donor in good health (CMV status not recorded). Some clones in this sample may be carry-over from other donors' samples. The sequencing here drew on cultured PBMCs, taken from culture after CMV antigen stimulation. The chain joins TRBV11-3 to TRBJ2-2; 13 positions match TRBD2. CDR3 in DNA: TGTGCCAGCAGCTTACGACTAGCGGGAGGAGGTGACACCGGGGAGCTGTTTTTT. It yields the protein CASSLRLAGGGDTGELFF.